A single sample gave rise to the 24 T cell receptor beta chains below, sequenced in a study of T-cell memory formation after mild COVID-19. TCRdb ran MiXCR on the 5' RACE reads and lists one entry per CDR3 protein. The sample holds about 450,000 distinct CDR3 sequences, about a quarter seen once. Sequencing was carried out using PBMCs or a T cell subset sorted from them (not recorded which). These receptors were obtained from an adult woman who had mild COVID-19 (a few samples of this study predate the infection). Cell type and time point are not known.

The CDR3 coding sequence is TGCGCCAGCAGCCGGGTGGGAGGGGGGAACACTGAAGCTTTCTTT. It codes for CASSRVGGGNTEAFF. The rearrangement uses TRBV4-1 and TRBJ1-1; possible D gene TRBD1, 6 bases. The germline V and J ends were trimmed by 4 bases and 1 base, with 13 bases remaining between them. CDR1 is MGHRA, CDR2 YSYEKL, per germline. The CDR3 sequence is 15 residues long.

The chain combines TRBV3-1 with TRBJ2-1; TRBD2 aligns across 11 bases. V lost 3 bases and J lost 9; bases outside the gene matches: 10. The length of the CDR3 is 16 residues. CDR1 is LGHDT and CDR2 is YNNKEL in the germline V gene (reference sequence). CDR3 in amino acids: CASSHYVAGGLGEQFF. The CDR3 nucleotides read TGTGCCAGCAGCCATTACGTAGCGGGAGGGTTGGGTGAGCAGTTCTTC.

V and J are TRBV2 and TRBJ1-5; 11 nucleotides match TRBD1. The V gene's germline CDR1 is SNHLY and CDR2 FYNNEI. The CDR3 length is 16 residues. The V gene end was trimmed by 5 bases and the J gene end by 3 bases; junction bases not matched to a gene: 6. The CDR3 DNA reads TGTGCCAGCAGTCCCAGGACAGGGGGCAACAATCAGCCCCAGCATTTT. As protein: CASSPRTGGNNQPQHF.

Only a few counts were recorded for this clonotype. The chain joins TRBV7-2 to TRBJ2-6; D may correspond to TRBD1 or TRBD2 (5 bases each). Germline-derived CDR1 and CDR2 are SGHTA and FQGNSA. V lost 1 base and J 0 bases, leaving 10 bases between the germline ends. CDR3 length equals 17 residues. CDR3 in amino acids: CASSLGGLSSGANVLTF. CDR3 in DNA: TGTGCCAGCAGCTTAGGGGGGTTAAGCTCTGGGGCCAACGTCCTGACTTTC.

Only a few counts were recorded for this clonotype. The CDR3 sequence is CASSELSSSYEQYF. In DNA, the CDR3 is TGTGCCAGCAGCGAATTAAGCAGCTCCTACGAGCAGTACTTC. This chain joins TRBV11-2 and TRBJ2-7; D is uncertain. Germline V gene sequence: CDR1 SGHAT, CDR2 FQNNGV. The V end was cut by 5 bases, the J end by 0 bases, with 11 bases between. The CDR3 loop spans 14 amino acids.

The CDR3 sequence: CASSQVTMRNTEAFF. CDR3 nucleotides: TGCGCCAGCAGCCAAGTGACCATGAGGAACACTGAAGCTTTCTTT. J is TRBJ1-1 and V is TRBV4-1; D is uncertain. V shed 1 base and J shed 1 base, with 10 bases lying between them. The germline CDR1 and CDR2 sequences are MGHRA and YSYEKL. The CDR3 loop spans 15 amino acids.

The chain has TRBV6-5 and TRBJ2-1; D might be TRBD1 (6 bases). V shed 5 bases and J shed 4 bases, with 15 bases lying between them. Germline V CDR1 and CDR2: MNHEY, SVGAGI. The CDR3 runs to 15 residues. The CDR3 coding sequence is TGTGCCAGCAGTCCGCGGACAGAGCTATACAATGAGCAGTTCTTC. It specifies CASSPRTELYNEQFF.

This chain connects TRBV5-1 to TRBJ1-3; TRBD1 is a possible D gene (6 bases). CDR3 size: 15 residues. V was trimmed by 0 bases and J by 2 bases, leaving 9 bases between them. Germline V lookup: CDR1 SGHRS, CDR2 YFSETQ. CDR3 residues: CASSLGGGPGNTIYF. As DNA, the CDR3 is TGCGCCAGCAGCTTGGGAGGGGGGCCTGGAAACACCATATATTTT.

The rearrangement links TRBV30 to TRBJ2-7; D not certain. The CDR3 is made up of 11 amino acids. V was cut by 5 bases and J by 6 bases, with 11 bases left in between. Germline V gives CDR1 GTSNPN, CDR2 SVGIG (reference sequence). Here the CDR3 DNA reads TGTGCCTGGTCTAGTCGGGTCGAGCAGTACTTC. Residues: CAWSSRVEQYF. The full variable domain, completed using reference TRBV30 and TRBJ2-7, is SQTIHQWPATLVQPVGSPLSLECTVEGTSNPNLYWYRQAAGRGLQLLFYSVGIGQISSEVPQNLSASRPQDRQFILSSKKLLLSDSGFYLCAWSSRVEQYFGPGTRLTVT.

In DNA form, the CDR3 reads TGCAGTGCTAGAGATATGGGGGGGAGCACTGAAGCTTTCTTT. This sequence encodes CSARDMGGSTEAFF. The chain carries TRBV20-1 and TRBJ1-1, with D perhaps TRBD1 (5 bases). CDR3 length: 14 amino acids. The germline V gene has CDR1 DFQATT and CDR2 SNEGSKA (reference sequence). V gave up 0 bases and J gave up 4 bases, with 12 bases separating them.

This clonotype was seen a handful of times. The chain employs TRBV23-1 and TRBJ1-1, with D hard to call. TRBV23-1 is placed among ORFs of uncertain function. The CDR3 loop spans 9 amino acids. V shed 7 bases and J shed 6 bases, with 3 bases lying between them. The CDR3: CASNPEAFF. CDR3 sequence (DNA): TGCGCCAGCAACCCTGAAGCTTTCTTT.

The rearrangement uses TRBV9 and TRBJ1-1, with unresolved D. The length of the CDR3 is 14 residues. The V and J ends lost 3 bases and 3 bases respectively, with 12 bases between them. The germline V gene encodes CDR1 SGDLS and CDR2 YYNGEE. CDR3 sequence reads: CASSAPSADTEAFF. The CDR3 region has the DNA TGTGCCAGCAGCGCTCCTTCGGCTGACACTGAAGCTTTCTTT.

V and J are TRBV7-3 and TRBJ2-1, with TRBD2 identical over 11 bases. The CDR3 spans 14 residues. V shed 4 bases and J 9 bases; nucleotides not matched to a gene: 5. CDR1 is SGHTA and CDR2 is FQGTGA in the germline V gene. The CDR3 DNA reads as TGTGCCAGCAGCTCGGTTCTAGCGGGAGGTGAGCAGTTCTTC. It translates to CASSSVLAGGEQFF.

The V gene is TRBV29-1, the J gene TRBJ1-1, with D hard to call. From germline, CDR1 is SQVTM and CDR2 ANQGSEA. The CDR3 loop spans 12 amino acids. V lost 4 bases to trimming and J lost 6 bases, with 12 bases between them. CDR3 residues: CSVVSDSAEAFF. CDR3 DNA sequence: TGCAGCGTTGTGTCGGACTCCGCTGAAGCTTTCTTT.

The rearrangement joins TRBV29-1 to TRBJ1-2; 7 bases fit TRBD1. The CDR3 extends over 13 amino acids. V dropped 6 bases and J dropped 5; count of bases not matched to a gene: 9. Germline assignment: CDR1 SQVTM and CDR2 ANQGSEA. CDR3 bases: TGCAGCGTAGCTACAGGGGTAGGGTATGGCTACACCTTC. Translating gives CSVATGVGYGYTF.

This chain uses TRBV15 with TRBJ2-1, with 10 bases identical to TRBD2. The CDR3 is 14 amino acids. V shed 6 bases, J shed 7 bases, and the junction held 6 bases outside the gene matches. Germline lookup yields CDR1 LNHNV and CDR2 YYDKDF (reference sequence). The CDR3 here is CATRPGLATNEQFF. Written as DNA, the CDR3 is TGTGCCACCAGGCCGGGACTAGCGACTAATGAGCAGTTCTTC.

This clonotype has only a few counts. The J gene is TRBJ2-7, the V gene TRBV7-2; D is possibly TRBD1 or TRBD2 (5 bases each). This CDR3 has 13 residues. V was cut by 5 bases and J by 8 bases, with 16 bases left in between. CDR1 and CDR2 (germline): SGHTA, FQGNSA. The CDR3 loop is CASSEGLGDQQYF. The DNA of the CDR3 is TGTGCCAGCAGCGAGGGATTAGGGGACCAGCAGTACTTC.

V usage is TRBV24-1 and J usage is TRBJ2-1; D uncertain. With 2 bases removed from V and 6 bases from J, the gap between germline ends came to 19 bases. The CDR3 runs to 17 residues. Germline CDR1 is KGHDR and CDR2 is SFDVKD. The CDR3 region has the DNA TGTGCCACCAGTGATTCGCCGGCACGCTCCCGGTCCAATGAGCAGTTCTTC. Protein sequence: CATSDSPARSRSNEQFF.

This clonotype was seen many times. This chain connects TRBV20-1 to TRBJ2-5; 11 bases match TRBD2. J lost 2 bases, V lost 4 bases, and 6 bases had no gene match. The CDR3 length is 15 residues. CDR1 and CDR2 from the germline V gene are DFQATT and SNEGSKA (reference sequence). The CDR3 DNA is TGCAGTGCTATGCCACTAGCGGGAGCACAAGAGACCCAGTACTTC. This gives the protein CSAMPLAGAQETQYF.

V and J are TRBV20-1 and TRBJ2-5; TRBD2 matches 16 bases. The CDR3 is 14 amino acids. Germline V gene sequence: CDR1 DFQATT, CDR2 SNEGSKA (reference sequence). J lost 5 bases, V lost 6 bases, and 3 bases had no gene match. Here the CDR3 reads CSAGLAGGQETQYF. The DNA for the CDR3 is TGCAGTGCGGGACTAGCGGGGGGGCAGGAGACCCAGTACTTC.

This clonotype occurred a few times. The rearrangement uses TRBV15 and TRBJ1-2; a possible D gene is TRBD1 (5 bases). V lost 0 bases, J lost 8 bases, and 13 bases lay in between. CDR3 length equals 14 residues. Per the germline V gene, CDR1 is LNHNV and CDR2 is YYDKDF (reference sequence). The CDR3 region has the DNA TGTGCCACCAGCAGAGATCTCGGGACGAAAGGCTACACCTTC. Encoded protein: CATSRDLGTKGYTF.

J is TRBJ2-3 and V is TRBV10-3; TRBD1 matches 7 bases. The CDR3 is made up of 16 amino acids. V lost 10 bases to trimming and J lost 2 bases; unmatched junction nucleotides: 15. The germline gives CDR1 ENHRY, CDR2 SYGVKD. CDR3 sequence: CATIDRDSLSTDTQYF. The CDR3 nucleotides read TGTGCCACAATCGACCGGGACAGCCTTTCCACAGATACGCAGTATTTT.

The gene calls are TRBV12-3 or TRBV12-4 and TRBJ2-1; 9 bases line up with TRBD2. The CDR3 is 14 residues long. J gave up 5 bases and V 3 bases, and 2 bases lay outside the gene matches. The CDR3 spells CASSFAGGNNEQFF. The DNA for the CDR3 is TGTGCCAGCAGTTTCGCGGGGGGGAACAATGAGCAGTTCTTC.

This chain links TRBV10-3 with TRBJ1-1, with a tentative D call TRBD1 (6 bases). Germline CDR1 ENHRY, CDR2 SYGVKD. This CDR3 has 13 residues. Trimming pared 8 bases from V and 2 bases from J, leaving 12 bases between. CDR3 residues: CAIGRTENTEAFF. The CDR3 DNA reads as TGTGCCATCGGTAGGACAGAAAACACTGAAGCTTTCTTT.